The clone carrying this TCR beta chain was recorded at least ten times. The antigen is not known. The source of the sample is a study of T cells in Graves' hyperthyroidism and ophthalmopathy. About the study: Peripheral blood draws took place at initial diagnosis, ahead of any treatment. Points from the study as a whole: Appearing also in blood were most of the thyroid clonotypes expanded above 0.001. The model anticipated ophthalmopathy a median about six months pre-onset.

V was clipped by 3 bases and J by 4 bases; unmatched bases: 5. The CDR3 is made up of 17 amino acids. Germline CDR1 reads ENHRY; CDR2 reads SYGVKD. Template material for amplifying TCR beta CDR3 regions consisted of RNA transcripts. TCR CDR3 underwent first-round RT-PCR with the HTBI primer set. MiXCR, run by TCRdb on the multiplex PCR reads, gives a single entry per CDR3 protein. The table has around 420,000 distinct CDR3 sequences, around a sixth seen once. No progression to ophthalmopathy during 18 months of follow-up defined stable disease. The chain has TRBV10-3 and TRBJ2-3, with 15 positions matching TRBD2. The TCR originated in a woman between 18 and 29 years old with Graves' hyperthyroidism. The specimen was blood. The CDR3 DNA reads TGTGCCATCAGTGACTGGACTAGCGGGGGGGCCGCAGATACGCAGTATTTT. Translated: CAISDWTSGGAADTQYF.